The 23 T cell receptor beta chains below come from one sample, sequenced in a study of blood T cell repertoires in COVID-19. This table comes from immunoSEQ multiplex PCR, and its TCRdb copy is limited to in-frame clones, with some not included. The sample lists more than 200,000 clones; over 75% were seen once. The specimen sequenced was PBMCs or T cells enriched from blood (not recorded which). These receptors all stem from a woman in her 30s who had been exposed to COVID-19.

In nucleotides, the CDR3 is TGTGCCACCAGTGACCCGGGACTAGCGGGACCCGGGGAGCTGTTTTTT. This codes for CATSDPGLAGPGELFF. The chain links TRBV24-1 to TRBJ2-2, with 13 bases identical to TRBD2. From germline, CDR1 is KGHDR and CDR2 SFDVKD. The V segment lost 4 bases and the J segment 6 bases; nucleotides outside the gene matches: 4. The CDR3 runs to 16 residues.

This sequence joins TRBV7-9 and TRBJ1-2, with TRBD1 matching over 8 bases. V gave up 1 base and J gave up 8 bases; unmatched junction bases: 6. Germline lookup yields CDR1 SEHNR and CDR2 FQNEAQ (reference sequence). The CDR3 spans 14 residues. This CDR3 reads CASSLDSGGRGYTF. DNA of the CDR3: TGTGCCAGCAGCTTAGACTCAGGGGGCCGGGGCTACACCTTC.

The gene calls are TRBV6-5 and TRBJ2-7; weak D call: TRBD1 (6 bases). The CDR3 extends over 13 amino acids. V was pared by 7 bases and J by 2 bases, with 12 bases between. Per the germline V gene, CDR1 is MNHEY and CDR2 is SVGAGI. CDR3 loop: CASTRTVTYEQYF. CDR3 sequence (DNA): TGTGCCAGCACCCGGACAGTCACCTACGAGCAGTACTTC.

This clone has just one count. The chain employs TRBV12-3 or TRBV12-4 and TRBJ2-1, with D hard to call. There are 13 residues in the CDR3. With 4 bases removed from V and 3 bases from J, the gap between germline ends came to 7 bases. Here the CDR3 DNA reads TGTGCCAGCAGTTCCCGTCGCTACAATGAGCAGTTCTTC. Translating it yields CASSSRRYNEQFF.

The genes are TRBV29-1 and TRBJ1-2; D unclear. V gave up 3 bases and J gave up 5 bases, with 16 bases separating them. Germline V gene data show CDR1 as SQVTM and CDR2 as ANQGSEA. CDR3 length: 14 amino acids. The CDR3 coding sequence is TGCAGCGTTGACGGACTCCCACTTAAATATGGCTACACCTTC. This gives the protein CSVDGLPLKYGYTF.

V and J are TRBV5-1 and TRBJ1-1, with 8 bases that match TRBD1. Germline V lookup: CDR1 SGHRS, CDR2 YFSETQ. The junction had 6 bases not matched to a gene; V was cut back by 3 bases and J by 5 bases. There are 14 residues in the CDR3. The CDR3 region is CASSSGQGRTEAFF. The DNA for the CDR3 is TGCGCCAGCAGCTCTGGACAGGGTAGGACTGAAGCTTTCTTT.

This clone occurred a few times. The chain carries TRBV2 and TRBJ1-1; no firm D call. CDR1 and CDR2 from the germline V gene are SNHLY and FYNNEI. With 6 bases removed from V and 0 bases from J, the gap between germline ends came to 14 bases. The CDR3 spans 15 residues. DNA for the CDR3: TGTGCCAGCAGCCGAGGGCGAAACATGAACACTGAAGCTTTCTTT. Its protein is CASSRGRNMNTEAFF.

The chain combines TRBV5-1 with TRBJ2-7, with D tentatively TRBD1 (6 bases). V was shortened by 2 bases and J by 4 bases, with 16 bases between the two germline ends. The CDR3 runs 15 residues. The germline CDR1 and CDR2 sequences are SGHRS and YFSETQ. CDR3 region: CASSFKSGTNYEQYF. As DNA, the CDR3 is TGCGCCAGCAGCTTTAAATCCGGGACAAATTACGAGCAGTACTTC.

The chain has TRBV10-3 and TRBJ2-1; 9 bases are shared with TRBD2. This CDR3 contains 14 residues. Per the germline V gene, CDR1 is ENHRY and CDR2 is SYGVKD. J gave up 6 bases and V 6 bases, and 6 bases lay outside the gene matches. The CDR3 coding sequence is TGTGCCATCAGGAATCTAGCGGGGCCCAATGAGCAGTTCTTC. It codes for CAIRNLAGPNEQFF.

CDR3 nucleotide sequence: TGTGCCACCAGCAGATCGCCTACAGGGTCCTACGAGCAGTACTTC. It translates to CATSRSPTGSYEQYF. The chain carries TRBV15 and TRBJ2-7; possibly TRBD1 for D (6 bases). Germline CDR1 and CDR2: LNHNV and YYDKDF (reference sequence). The CDR3 sequence is 15 residues long. The V end was cut by 2 bases, the J end by 1 base, with 12 bases between.

V and J are TRBV3-1 (or the pseudogene TRBV3-2) and TRBJ2-7, with D maybe TRBD1 (6 bases). The V gene's germline CDR1 is LGHDT and CDR2 YNNKEL (reference sequence). The CDR3 is 12 amino acids. V dropped 5 bases and J dropped 5 bases, with 10 bases sitting between them. The CDR3 DNA follows: TGTGCCAGCAGCTCAGGGGTGGACGAGCAGTACTTC. Protein product: CASSSGVDEQYF.

The V and J genes are TRBV27 and TRBJ2-7, with 11 bases identical to TRBD1. The CDR3 has 14 amino acids. The trim removed 5 bases at V and 7 bases at J, leaving 7 bases unmatched. Germline CDR1 MNHEY, CDR2 SMNVEV (reference sequence). This CDR3 is CASSPWGQGGEQYF. In DNA form, the CDR3 reads TGTGCCAGCAGTCCCTGGGGACAGGGGGGTGAGCAGTACTTC.

CDR3 coding DNA: TGCGCCAGCAGCCACCCCGGGACAGCGAACCAAGAGACCCAGTACTTC. Encoded protein: CASSHPGTANQETQYF. The chain employs TRBV4-1 and TRBJ2-5; 7 bases agree with TRBD1. The J segment lost 0 bases and the V segment lost 3 bases, leaving 7 bases of the junction unmatched. In germline, CDR1 is MGHRA, CDR2 YSYEKL. The length of the CDR3 is 16 residues.

This chain uses TRBV28 with TRBJ1-2, with 8 bases matching TRBD1. Germline CDR1 reads MDHEN; CDR2 reads SYDVKM. With 0 bases clipped from V and 1 base from J, the junction kept 7 bases outside the gene matches. The CDR3 length is 17 residues. The CDR3 protein is CASSLWQGQGSNYGYTF. In DNA, the CDR3 is TGTGCCAGCAGTTTATGGCAAGGACAGGGTAGTAACTATGGCTACACCTTC.

The chain uses TRBV19 and TRBJ2-7; 9 nucleotides agree with TRBD1. Germline V CDR1 and CDR2: LNHDA, SQIVND (reference sequence). This CDR3 contains 16 residues. V trimming: 4 bases; J trimming: 2 bases; junction bases outside the gene matches: 9. The CDR3 protein is CASSTSGTGLTYEQYF. The CDR3 nucleotides are TGTGCCAGTAGTACGTCCGGGACAGGGCTTACCTACGAGCAGTACTTC.

This rearrangement joins TRBV9 to TRBJ2-1, with a tentative D call TRBD1 (5 bases). This CDR3 region has 14 residues. The germline V gene has CDR1 SGDLS and CDR2 YYNGEE. V was pared by 0 bases and J by 6 bases, with 10 bases between. The CDR3 is CASSVADKGNEQFF. CDR3 DNA: TGTGCCAGCAGCGTAGCGGACAAGGGCAATGAGCAGTTCTTC.

The chain recombines TRBV4-2 with TRBJ1-5; a weak D match, TRBD1 (5 bases). Trimming cost V 0 bases and J 2 bases, with 8 bases left between them. The CDR3 is made up of 15 amino acids. Germline V CDR1 and CDR2: LGHNA, YNFKEQ. CDR3 loop: CASSQDQGGNQPQHF. CDR3 DNA: TGTGCCAGCAGCCAAGATCAAGGGGGCAATCAGCCCCAGCATTTT.

The chain joins TRBV10-2 to TRBJ2-1; 12 nucleotides agree with TRBD2. V was pared by 6 bases and J by 7 bases, with 13 bases of the junction left unmatched. CDR3 length equals 17 residues. Germline CDR1 is WSHSY and CDR2 is SAAADI. CDR3 nucleotide sequence: TGCGCCAGCAGAACGGGACTAGCGGGCCACGGACCAAATGAGCAGTTCTTC. It specifies CASRTGLAGHGPNEQFF.

The V call is TRBV10-1, the J call TRBJ1-1; D is undetermined. V was clipped by 9 bases and J by 1 base, with 18 bases between them. Germline V CDR1 and CDR2: WNHNN, SYGVQD (reference sequence). There are 15 residues in the CDR3. DNA of the CDR3: TGCGCCAGGGCTCGCCGCGGTGAACCGAACACTGAAGCTTTCTTT. Protein sequence: CARARRGEPNTEAFF.

For the CDR3, the DNA is TGTGCCAGCAGCTTAGGACAGGCGAACACTGAAGCTTTCTTT. Residues: CASSLGQANTEAFF. The chain is built from TRBV7-9 and TRBJ1-1; tentatively, D is TRBD1 (6 bases). Germline values: CDR1 SEHNR, CDR2 FQNEAQ (reference sequence). V lost 1 base, J lost 1 base, and 7 bases lay in between. There are 14 residues in the CDR3.

This chain uses TRBV9 with TRBJ2-3; tentative D call: TRBD2 (6 bases). V was shortened by 2 bases and J by 0 bases, with 7 bases between the two germline ends. The CDR3 runs to 14 residues. The germline CDR1 and CDR2 sequences are SGDLS and YYNGEE. The CDR3 reads CASSVSGSTDTQYF. Written as DNA, the CDR3 is TGTGCCAGCAGCGTTAGCGGTAGCACAGATACGCAGTATTTT. Filled out from reference TRBV9 and TRBJ2-3, the complete variable domain reads DSGVTQTPKHLITATGQRVTLRCSPRSGDLSVYWYQQSLDQGLQFLIQYYNGEERAKGNILERFSAQQFPDLHSELNLSSLELGDSALYFCASSVSGSTDTQYFGPGTRLTVL.

This clone was seen only a few times. This chain joins TRBV28 and TRBJ1-2; no firm D call. The germline gives CDR1 MDHEN, CDR2 SYDVKM. V lost 2 bases to trimming and J lost 3 bases, with 7 bases between them. This CDR3 comprises 13 residues. The CDR3 protein is CASSLPADYGYTF. The CDR3 nucleotides are TGTGCCAGCAGTTTACCAGCGGACTATGGCTACACCTTC.

This chain connects TRBV12-3 or TRBV12-4 to TRBJ1-1; 7 nucleotides align to TRBD1. The CDR3 has 12 amino acids. Germline trimming cut 7 bases from V and 9 bases from J; bases unmatched to any gene: 8. The CDR3 region has the DNA TGTGCCAGCAAATCCTTACAGGGGAAAGCTTTCTTT. Amino acids: CASKSLQGKAFF.